This T cell receptor beta chain came from a study of blood T cells in healthy people across ages. Study-wide findings and caveats: Diversity estimates from one million T cells were considered underestimates. As age increased, TCR beta diversity per million T cells fell in a roughly linear fashion.

CDR1 and CDR2 from the germline V gene are MNHEY and SMNVEV (reference sequence). V was cut by 1 base and J by 2 bases, with 18 bases left in between. This CDR3 comprises 17 residues. Primed by a sample-barcoded 5' primer and a J-beta primer mix, a second PCR proceeded for about 6 to 12 cycles. Every sample gave at least 3 million paired-end reads containing CDR3. TCRdb processed the 5' RACE reads anew with MiXCR; each CDR3 protein has one entry. This table has approximately 1,700,000 distinct CDR3 sequences, roughly two fifths appearing once. This clonotype was counted between two and nine times. Its specificity is unknown.

The sequence was collected from a human donor in good health. Sequencing was done on a sample of blood. This sequence joins TRBV27 and TRBJ2-7; D is possibly TRBD2 (6 bases). The CDR3 sequence: CASSLFLASGPTYEQYF. Written as DNA, the CDR3 is TGTGCCAGCAGTTTATTTCTAGCGTCAGGACCTACCTACGAGCAGTACTTC.